The TCR beta chain described here comes from a study of T cells in Graves' hyperthyroidism and ophthalmopathy. Study summary: Any treatment followed the collection of peripheral blood at initial diagnosis.

Amplification of TCR beta CDR3 regions was performed using RNA transcripts as template. Primed by the HTBI set, a first-round RT-PCR was run on the TCR CDR3. One entry per CDR3 protein results from TCRdb running MiXCR on the multiplex PCR reads. The repertoire consists of about 420,000 distinct CDR3 sequences, with about an eighth occurring once and the leading ten covering less than 6.5%. The study enrolled patients aged 18 to 65 with newly diagnosed hyperthyroidism of under 2 months' duration. The V gene end was trimmed by 2 bases and the J gene end by 9 bases; junction bases not matched to a gene: 9. The CDR3 is 16 residues long. Germline V CDR1 and CDR2: MGHRA, YSYEKL. The sample holds a few counts of this clonotype.

The rearrangement links TRBV4-1 to TRBJ2-1; 11 nucleotides line up with TRBD2. The receptor was derived from a woman between 18 and 29 years old with Graves' hyperthyroidism. Input material: blood. CDR3 in DNA: TGCGCCAGCAGCCAACTATTAGCGGGAGGGCCGGCTGAGCAGTTCTTC. This codes for CASSQLLAGGPAEQFF.